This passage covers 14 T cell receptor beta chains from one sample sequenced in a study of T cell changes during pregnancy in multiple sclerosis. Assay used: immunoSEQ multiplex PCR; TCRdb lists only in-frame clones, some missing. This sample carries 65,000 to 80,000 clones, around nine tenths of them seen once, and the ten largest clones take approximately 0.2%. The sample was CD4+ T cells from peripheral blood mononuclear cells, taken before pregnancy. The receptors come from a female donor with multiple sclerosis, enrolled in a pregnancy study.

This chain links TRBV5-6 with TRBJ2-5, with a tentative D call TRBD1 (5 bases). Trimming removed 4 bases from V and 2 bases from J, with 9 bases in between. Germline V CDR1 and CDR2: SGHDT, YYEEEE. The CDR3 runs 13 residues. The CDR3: CASSTDRQETQYF. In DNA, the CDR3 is TGTGCCAGCAGCACCGACAGACAAGAGACCCAGTACTTC.

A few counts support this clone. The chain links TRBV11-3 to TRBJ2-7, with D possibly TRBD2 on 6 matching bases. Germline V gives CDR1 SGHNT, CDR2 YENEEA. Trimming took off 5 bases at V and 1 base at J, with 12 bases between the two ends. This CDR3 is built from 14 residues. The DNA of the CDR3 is TGTGCCAGCAGCCCGGGACTGGGGTCCTACGAGCAGTACTTC. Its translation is CASSPGLGSYEQYF.

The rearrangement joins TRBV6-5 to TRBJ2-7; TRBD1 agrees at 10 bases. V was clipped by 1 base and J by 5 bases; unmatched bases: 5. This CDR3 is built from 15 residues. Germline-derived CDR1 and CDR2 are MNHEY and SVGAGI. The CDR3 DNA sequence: TGTGCCAGCAGTTACTTCGGGACAGGGGTCAACGAGCAGTACTTC. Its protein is CASSYFGTGVNEQYF.

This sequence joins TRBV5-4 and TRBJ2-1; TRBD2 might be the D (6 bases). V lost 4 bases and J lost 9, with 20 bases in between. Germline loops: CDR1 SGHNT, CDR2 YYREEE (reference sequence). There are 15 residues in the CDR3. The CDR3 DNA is TGTGCCAGCAGCAGGACCGGGACTGGAGTAGGTGAGCAGTTCTTC. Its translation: CASSRTGTGVGEQFF.

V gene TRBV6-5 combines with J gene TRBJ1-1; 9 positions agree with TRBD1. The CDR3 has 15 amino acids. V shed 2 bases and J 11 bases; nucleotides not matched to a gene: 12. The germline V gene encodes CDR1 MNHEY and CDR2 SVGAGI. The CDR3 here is CASSYLVPGQGRAFF. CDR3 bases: TGTGCCAGCAGTTACCTAGTCCCGGGACAGGGACGGGCTTTCTTT.

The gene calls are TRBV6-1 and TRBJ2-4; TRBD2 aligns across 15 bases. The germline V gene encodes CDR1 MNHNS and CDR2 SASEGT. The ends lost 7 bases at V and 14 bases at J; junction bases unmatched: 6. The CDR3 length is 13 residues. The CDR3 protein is CASKTGLAGGEYF. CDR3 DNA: TGTGCCAGCAAGACGGGACTAGCGGGAGGCGAGTACTTC.

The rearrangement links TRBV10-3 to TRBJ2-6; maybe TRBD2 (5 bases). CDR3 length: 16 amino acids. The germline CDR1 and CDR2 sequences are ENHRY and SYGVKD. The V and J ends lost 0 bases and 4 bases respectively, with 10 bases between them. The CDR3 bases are TGTGCCATCAGTGAGTCGCTAGGGAGAGGGGCCAACGTCCTGACTTTC. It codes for CAISESLGRGANVLTF.

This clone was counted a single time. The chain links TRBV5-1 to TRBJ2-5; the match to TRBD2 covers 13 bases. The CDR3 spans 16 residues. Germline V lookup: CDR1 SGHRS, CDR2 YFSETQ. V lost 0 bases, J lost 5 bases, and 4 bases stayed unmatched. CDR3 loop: CASSLGTSGGGETQYF. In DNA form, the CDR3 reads TGCGCCAGCAGCTTGGGGACTAGCGGGGGAGGGGAGACCCAGTACTTC.

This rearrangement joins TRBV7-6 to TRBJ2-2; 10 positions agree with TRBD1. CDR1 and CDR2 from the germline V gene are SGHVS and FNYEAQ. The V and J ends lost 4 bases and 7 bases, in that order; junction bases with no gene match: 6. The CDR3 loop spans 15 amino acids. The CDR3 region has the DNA TGTGCCAGCAGCTCGACAGGGGGCTTGGGCGGGGAGCTGTTTTTT. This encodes CASSSTGGLGGELFF.

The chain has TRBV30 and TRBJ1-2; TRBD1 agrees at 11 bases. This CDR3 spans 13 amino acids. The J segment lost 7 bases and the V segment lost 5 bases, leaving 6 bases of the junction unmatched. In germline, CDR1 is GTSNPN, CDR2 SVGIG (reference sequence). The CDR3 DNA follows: TGTGCCTGGGGGGACAGGGGGATTACTGGCTACACCTTC. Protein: CAWGDRGITGYTF.

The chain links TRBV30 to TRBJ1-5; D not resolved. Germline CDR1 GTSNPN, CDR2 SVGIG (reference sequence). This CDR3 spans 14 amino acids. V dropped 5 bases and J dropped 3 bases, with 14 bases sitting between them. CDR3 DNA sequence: TGTGCCTGGGATTTAGGACTACCCAATCAGCCCCAGCATTTT. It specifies CAWDLGLPNQPQHF.

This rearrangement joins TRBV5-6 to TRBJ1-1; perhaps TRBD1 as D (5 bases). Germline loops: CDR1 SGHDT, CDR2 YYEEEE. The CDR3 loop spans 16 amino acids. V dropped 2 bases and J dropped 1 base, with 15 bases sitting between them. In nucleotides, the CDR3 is TGTGCCAGCAGCTTAATGGCCGACAGATCGAACACTGAAGCTTTCTTT. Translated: CASSLMADRSNTEAFF.

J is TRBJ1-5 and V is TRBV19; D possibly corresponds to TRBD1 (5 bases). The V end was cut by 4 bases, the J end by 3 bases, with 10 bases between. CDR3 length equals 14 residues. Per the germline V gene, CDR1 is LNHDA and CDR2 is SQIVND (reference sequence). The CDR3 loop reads CASSTGLYNQPQHF. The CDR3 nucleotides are TGTGCCAGTAGTACAGGGCTGTACAATCAGCCCCAGCATTTT. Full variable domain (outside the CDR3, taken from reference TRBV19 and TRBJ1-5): DGGITQSPKYLFRKEGQNVTLSCEQNLNHDAMYWYRQDPGQGLRLIYYSQIVNDFQKGDIAEGYSVSREKKESFPLTVTSAQKNPTAFYLCASSTGLYNQPQHFGDGTRLSIL.

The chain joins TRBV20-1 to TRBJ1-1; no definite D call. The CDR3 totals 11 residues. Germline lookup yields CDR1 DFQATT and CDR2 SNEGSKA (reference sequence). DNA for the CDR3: TGCAGATGTGCCAGGAACACTGAAGCTTTCTTT. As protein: CRCARNTEAFF.